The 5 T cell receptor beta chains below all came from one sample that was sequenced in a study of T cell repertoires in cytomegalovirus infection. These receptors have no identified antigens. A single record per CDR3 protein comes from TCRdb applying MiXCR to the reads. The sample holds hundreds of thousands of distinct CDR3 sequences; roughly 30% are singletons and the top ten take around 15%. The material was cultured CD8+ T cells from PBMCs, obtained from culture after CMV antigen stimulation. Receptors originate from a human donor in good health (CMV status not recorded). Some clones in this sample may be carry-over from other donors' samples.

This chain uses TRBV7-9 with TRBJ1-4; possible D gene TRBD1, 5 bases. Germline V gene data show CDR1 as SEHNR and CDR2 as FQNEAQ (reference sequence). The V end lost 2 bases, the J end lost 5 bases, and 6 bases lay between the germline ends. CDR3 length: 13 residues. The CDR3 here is CASSLPGNEKLFF. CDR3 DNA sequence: TGTGCCAGCAGCTTACCAGGGAATGAAAAACTGTTTTTT.

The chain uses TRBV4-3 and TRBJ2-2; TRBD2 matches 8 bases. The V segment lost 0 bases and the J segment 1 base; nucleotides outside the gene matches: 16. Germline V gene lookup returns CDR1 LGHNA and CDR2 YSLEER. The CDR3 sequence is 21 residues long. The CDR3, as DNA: TGCGCCAGCAGCCAAGACCGGGGGGGGCGTCTATGGACAGAGAACACCGGGGAGCTGTTTTTT. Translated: CASSQDRGGRLWTENTGELFF.

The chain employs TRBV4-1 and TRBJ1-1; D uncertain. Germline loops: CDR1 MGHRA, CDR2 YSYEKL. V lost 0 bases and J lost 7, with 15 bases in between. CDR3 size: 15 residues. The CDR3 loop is CASSQEGIADVEAFF. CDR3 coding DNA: TGCGCCAGCAGCCAAGAGGGAATAGCGGATGTTGAAGCTTTCTTT.

The CDR3 loop is CASSKRQGNPYEQYF. The CDR3 DNA follows: TGTGCCAGCAGCAAACGACAGGGGAACCCCTACGAGCAGTACTTC. J is TRBJ2-7 and V is TRBV27, with 8 bases fitting TRBD1. V shed 6 bases and J 2 bases; nucleotides not matched to a gene: 9. CDR3 length: 15 residues. CDR1 and CDR2 from the germline V gene are MNHEY and SMNVEV (reference sequence).

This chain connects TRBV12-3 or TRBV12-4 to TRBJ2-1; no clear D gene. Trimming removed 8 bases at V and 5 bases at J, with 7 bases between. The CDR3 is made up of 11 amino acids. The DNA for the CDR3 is TGTGCCAGCGGAACAGACAATGAGCAGTTCTTC. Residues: CASGTDNEQFF.